These 5 T cell receptor beta chains were sequenced from one sample in a study of shared clonotypes between healthy human individuals. The protocol was immunoSEQ multiplex PCR, while the TCRdb copy is restricted to in-frame clones and leaves out a portion. The table includes about 1 million clones, roughly 75% detected once. The specimen sequenced was memory CD4+ T cells sorted from blood. Subset: CD45RA-negative fraction. The receptor source for this set is a man aged 18 to 30 in good health.

This rearrangement joins TRBV5-4 to TRBJ2-5; tentative D call: TRBD2 (5 bases). The length of the CDR3 is 13 residues. The germline V gene has CDR1 SGHNT and CDR2 YYREEE (reference sequence). With 1 base removed from V and 7 bases from J, the gap between germline ends came to 11 bases. The CDR3 spells CASSLTSGGTQYF. For the CDR3, the DNA is TGTGCCAGCAGCTTGACAAGTGGAGGGACCCAGTACTTC.

The chain couples TRBV7-2 to TRBJ2-7; D perhaps matches TRBD2 (6 bases). Germline V gene sequence: CDR1 SGHTA, CDR2 FQGNSA. The CDR3 is 15 amino acids. Trimming shortened V by 1 base and J by 2 bases, and 12 bases separated the two germline ends. The DNA of the CDR3 is TGTGCCAGCAGCTTAGTACGGGCGGGACCCTACGAGCAGTACTTC. Its protein is CASSLVRAGPYEQYF.

The chain uses TRBV5-1 and TRBJ2-5; 11 nucleotides align to TRBD2. CDR3 size: 17 residues. Germline trimming cut 2 bases from V and 2 bases from J; bases unmatched to any gene: 8. Germline CDR1 and CDR2: SGHRS and YFSETQ. CDR3 nucleotide sequence: TGCGCCAGCAGCTTCGTAGCGGGGGGGCGAGGGCAAGAGACCCAGTACTTC. Its protein product is CASSFVAGGRGQETQYF.

CDR3 coding DNA: TGCGCCAGCGCCCGGGACAGCGAATACAATGAGCAGTTCTTC. The encoded protein is CASARDSEYNEQFF. This chain uses TRBV5-1 with TRBJ2-1; 7 bases map to TRBD1. After removal of 7 bases from V and 4 bases from J, the junction contained 8 bases not matched to a gene. The CDR3 contains 14 residues. Germline V lookup: CDR1 SGHRS, CDR2 YFSETQ.

The chain uses TRBV11-2 and TRBJ2-7; D may be TRBD2 (5 bases). CDR1 and CDR2 from the germline V gene are SGHAT and FQNNGV. V was pared by 5 bases and J by 3 bases, with 17 bases between. The CDR3 is 15 amino acids. Written as DNA, the CDR3 is TGTGCCAGCAGCCCCCCCAGCGGTGCTATCTACGAGCAGTACTTC. Its translation is CASSPPSGAIYEQYF.